The 28 T cell receptor beta chains presented below share a single source sample, sequenced in a study of technical replicates of blood from a few donors (dated by TCRdb to the late 2010s). Library preparation used the immunoSEQ multiplex PCR assay. This immuneACCESS table, as held by TCRdb, lists in-frame sequences with V and J called but not all clones. Of the missing ones, under half trace to an unresolved V gene in checked studies; the others have no known cause. Counted in this sample were 75,000 to 100,000 clones; about 94% of them appeared once. The ten largest clonotypes hold about 0.22% of the sample. Sequenced: T cells isolated from PBMCs. The receptors stem from a human donor in good health.

The V call is TRBV11-3, the J call TRBJ2-3, with D possibly TRBD2 on 6 matching bases. In germline, CDR1 is SGHNT, CDR2 YENEEA. Trimming removed 3 bases at V and 1 base at J, with 8 bases between. The CDR3 runs to 14 residues. CDR3: CASSLAGRTDTQYF. The CDR3 DNA reads as TGTGCCAGCAGCTTGGCGGGGCGCACAGATACGCAGTATTTT. The complete variable domain, with remaining parts taken from reference TRBV11-3 and TRBJ2-3, reads EAGVVQSPRYKIIEKKQPVAFWCNPISGHNTLYWYLQNLGQGPELLIRYENEEAVDDSQLPKDRFSAERLKGVDSTLKIQPAELGDSAVYLCASSLAGRTDTQYFGPGTRLTVL.

This chain connects TRBV18 to TRBJ2-5; 8 nucleotides line up with TRBD1. With V trimmed by 0 bases and J by 6 bases, 6 bases remained unmatched. CDR3 length: 15 amino acids. Germline CDR1 reads KGHSH; CDR2 reads LQKENI. The CDR3, as DNA: TGTGCCAGCTCACCACCGGCGACAGGGGATAAGACCCAGTACTTC. As protein: CASSPPATGDKTQYF.

The chain is built from TRBV7-9 and TRBJ2-2; no clear D gene. Per the germline V gene, CDR1 is SEHNR and CDR2 is FQNEAQ (reference sequence). Trimming stripped 3 bases from V and 0 bases from J, with 14 bases between. There are 17 residues in the CDR3. This CDR3 is CASSFYVGVSNTGELFF. The CDR3 DNA reads TGTGCCAGCAGCTTCTATGTAGGAGTGTCGAACACCGGGGAGCTGTTTTTT.

The V call is TRBV11-2, the J call TRBJ2-5, with D perhaps matching TRBD2 (7 bases). In germline, CDR1 is SGHAT, CDR2 FQNNGV. The V gene lost 7 bases and the J gene lost 4 bases, with 25 bases spanning the gap. This CDR3 contains 17 residues. The CDR3 is CASIPQGRGADRETQYF. The CDR3 bases are TGTGCCAGCATCCCCCAGGGGAGGGGGGCCGATAGAGAGACCCAGTACTTC.

The chain couples TRBV25-1 to TRBJ2-5, with D possibly matching TRBD2 (6 bases). The V end lost 6 bases, the J end lost 1 base, and 9 bases lay between the germline ends. Germline V gene lookup returns CDR1 MGHDK and CDR2 SYGVNS. CDR3 length: 13 amino acids. This CDR3 reads CASREGSQETQYF. The DNA of the CDR3 is TGTGCCAGCAGGGAGGGTTCCCAAGAGACCCAGTACTTC.

This clone has only a few counts. This rearrangement joins TRBV6-6 to TRBJ2-7, with 8 bases aligning to TRBD1. This CDR3 contains 13 residues. J was trimmed by 2 bases and V by 5 bases; bases with no gene match: 2. Germline V CDR1 and CDR2: MNHNY, SVGAGI (reference sequence). CDR3 bases: TGTGCCAGCAGTAAACAGGGGGCCTACGAGCAGTACTTC. Its protein is CASSKQGAYEQYF.

J is TRBJ2-5 and V is TRBV6-6; 10 bases line up with TRBD2. The CDR3 is made up of 16 amino acids. The V segment lost 1 base and the J segment 4 bases; nucleotides outside the gene matches: 6. In germline, CDR1 is MNHNY, CDR2 SVGAGI (reference sequence). The CDR3: CASSYYSLAGVETQYF. The DNA for the CDR3 is TGTGCCAGCAGTTACTATTCTCTAGCGGGGGTAGAGACCCAGTACTTC.

The chain combines TRBV9 with TRBJ2-7, with 9 nucleotides matching TRBD1. CDR1 and CDR2 from the germline V gene are SGDLS and YYNGEE. The CDR3 covers 17 residues. Trimming cost V 0 bases and J 3 bases; bases outside gene matches: 10. The CDR3 DNA follows: TGTGCCAGCAGCGTAGACAGGGGGCTTCTCCAGTGCTACGAGCAGTACTTC. Translated, it gives CASSVDRGLLQCYEQYF.

The chain combines TRBV28 with TRBJ1-5; TRBD1 aligns across 8 bases. V lost 6 bases to trimming and J lost 6 bases; unmatched junction nucleotides: 7. CDR1 is MDHEN and CDR2 is SYDVKM in the germline V gene. The CDR3 runs to 14 residues. The CDR3: CASSLTGVGQPQHF. CDR3 coding DNA: TGTGCCAGCAGCTTGACAGGGGTGGGTCAGCCCCAGCATTTT.

The chain employs TRBV7-8 and TRBJ2-1; 14 bases map to TRBD2. The CDR3 spans 21 residues. Germline CDR1 and CDR2: SGHVS and FQNEAQ. With V trimmed by 2 bases and J by 15 bases, 27 bases remained unmatched. CDR3 sequence: CASSLKPHGNVLGLAGAGGFF. In DNA, the CDR3 is TGTGCCAGCAGCTTAAAACCGCATGGGAACGTTCTGGGACTAGCGGGAGCCGGAGGGTTCTTC.

This clone was detected a few times. The chain couples TRBV15 to TRBJ2-6; 10 bases match TRBD1. Germline CDR1 and CDR2: LNHNV and YYDKDF (reference sequence). This CDR3 is built from 17 residues. Trimming at V came to 4 bases and at J to 4 bases, leaving 7 bases not matched to a gene. The CDR3 DNA is TGTGCCACCAGCAAGGACAGGGGGAGTCTGGGGGCCAACGTCCTGACTTTC. Residues: CATSKDRGSLGANVLTF.

This clone was observed a single time. The chain joins TRBV11-2 to TRBJ1-1; TRBD1 matches at 11 bases. The CDR3 spans 18 residues. Trimming removed 0 bases from V and 3 bases from J; junction bases left unmatched: 9. Germline-derived CDR1 and CDR2 are SGHAT and FQNNGV. The CDR3 region is CASSLDWTGGGKYTEAFF. CDR3 in DNA: TGTGCCAGCAGCTTAGATTGGACAGGGGGCGGGAAGTACACTGAAGCTTTCTTT.

The chain joins TRBV9 to TRBJ2-5, with D tentatively TRBD2 (6 bases). Between the trimmed V and J ends, which lost 2 bases and 5 bases, there was a span of 13 bases. Germline values: CDR1 SGDLS, CDR2 YYNGEE. The length of the CDR3 is 14 residues. Written as DNA, the CDR3 is TGTGCCAGCAGCGTGGCAGGTGGAGGGGAGACCCAGTACTTC. It translates to CASSVAGGGETQYF. Full variable domain (rest looked up from reference TRBV9 and TRBJ2-5): DSGVTQTPKHLITATGQRVTLRCSPRSGDLSVYWYQQSLDQGLQFLIQYYNGEERAKGNILERFSAQQFPDLHSELNLSSLELGDSALYFCASSVAGGGETQYFGPGTRLLVL.

V and J are TRBV7-9 and TRBJ2-3, with D possibly matching TRBD2 (6 bases). CDR1 and CDR2 from the germline V gene are SEHNR and FQNEAQ (reference sequence). The V and J ends lost 8 bases and 5 bases respectively, with 20 bases between them. This CDR3 comprises 15 residues. CDR3 amino acids: CASVLGGSEGDTQYF. As DNA, the CDR3 is TGTGCCAGCGTCCTCGGGGGTAGCGAAGGAGATACGCAGTATTTT.

This clone came up once. The V call is TRBV10-1, the J call TRBJ1-1, with D possibly matching TRBD1 (6 bases). V was cut by 10 bases and J by 4 bases, with 28 bases left in between. CDR1 WNHNN and CDR2 SYGVQD come from the germline V gene (reference sequence). The CDR3 runs to 17 residues. The CDR3 is CATNLDRRPLRGTEAFF. For the CDR3, the DNA is TGCGCCACCAACCTAGACAGGAGGCCTCTCCGGGGCACTGAAGCTTTCTTT.

V gene TRBV27 combines with J gene TRBJ2-3, with D unclear. Between the trimmed V and J ends, which lost 8 bases and 1 base, there was a span of 7 bases. Germline V gives CDR1 MNHEY, CDR2 SMNVEV (reference sequence). This CDR3 comprises 12 residues. The CDR3, as DNA: TGTGCCAGCGGTGGGCGCACAGATACGCAGTATTTT. Translated: CASGGRTDTQYF.

The rearrangement uses TRBV27 and TRBJ2-7; 10 bases match TRBD2. There are 15 residues in the CDR3. V lost 5 bases to trimming and J lost 7 bases; unmatched junction nucleotides: 11. The germline V gene encodes CDR1 MNHEY and CDR2 SMNVEV (reference sequence). Here the CDR3 DNA reads TGTGCCAGCAGTGGAACTAGCGGGGAGTTGGGGGAGCAGTACTTC. Protein sequence: CASSGTSGELGEQYF.

The gene calls are TRBV30 and TRBJ1-1; a weak D match, TRBD1 (5 bases). Trimming removed 4 bases from V and 0 bases from J, with 9 bases in between. CDR1 is GTSNPN, CDR2 SVGIG, per germline (reference sequence). The CDR3 is 13 residues long. The CDR3, as DNA: TGTGCCTGGACCCAGGGCCTGAACACTGAAGCTTTCTTT. Amino acids: CAWTQGLNTEAFF.

The chain uses TRBV5-1 and TRBJ2-2, with D possibly matching TRBD2 (5 bases). Trimming left V 3 bases short and J 8 bases short, with 20 bases between. CDR3 size: 16 residues. The germline gives CDR1 SGHRS, CDR2 YFSETQ. CDR3 sequence: CASSSIGLVNRGELFF. In DNA form, the CDR3 reads TGCGCCAGCAGCTCTATAGGACTGGTGAACCGTGGGGAGCTGTTTTTT.

V is TRBV28 and J is TRBJ1-4, with TRBD1 matching 7 bases. V was pared by 6 bases and J by 7 bases, with 29 bases of the junction left unmatched. This CDR3 spans 21 amino acids. Germline CDR1 is MDHEN and CDR2 is SYDVKM. CDR3 amino acids: CASSPLGVGGILEASSEKLFF. In DNA form, the CDR3 reads TGTGCCAGCAGCCCGTTGGGGGTAGGGGGCATTTTAGAGGCGTCGTCTGAAAAACTGTTTTTT.

The rearrangement links TRBV4-1 to TRBJ2-3, with 10 bases identical to TRBD2. With V trimmed by 7 bases and J by 4 bases, 8 bases remained unmatched. The CDR3 has 15 amino acids. In germline, CDR1 is MGHRA, CDR2 YSYEKL. This chain's CDR3 is CASNLAGVGADTQYF. The CDR3, as DNA: TGCGCCAGCAACCTAGCGGGAGTCGGAGCAGATACGCAGTATTTT.

The rearrangement uses TRBV7-9 and TRBJ2-7; D not certain. The CDR3 sequence is 14 residues long. With 4 bases removed from V and 6 bases from J, the gap between germline ends came to 16 bases. Per the germline V gene, CDR1 is SEHNR and CDR2 is FQNEAQ (reference sequence). The CDR3 spells CASSSKETVREQYF. The CDR3 DNA reads TGTGCCAGCAGCTCGAAGGAGACCGTCCGCGAGCAGTACTTC.

This clone has a single count. The chain uses TRBV6-5 and TRBJ2-1, with unresolved D. Trimming left V 4 bases short and J 4 bases short, with 14 bases between. This CDR3 comprises 15 residues. In germline, CDR1 is MNHEY, CDR2 SVGAGI. This chain's CDR3 is CASSSRVDGYNEQFF. CDR3 in DNA: TGTGCCAGCAGTTCTAGAGTCGACGGTTACAATGAGCAGTTCTTC.

This sequence joins TRBV30 and TRBJ2-3; 8 nucleotides match TRBD2. The germline gives CDR1 GTSNPN, CDR2 SVGIG (reference sequence). The CDR3 is 16 amino acids. The junction had 7 bases not matched to a gene; V was cut back by 1 base and J by 1 base. The CDR3 loop reads CAWSAGLASRTDTQYF. The CDR3 region has the DNA TGTGCCTGGAGTGCCGGACTAGCCTCCCGCACAGATACGCAGTATTTT.

The V and J genes are TRBV5-1 and TRBJ1-6, with 10 bases matching TRBD1. CDR1 and CDR2 (germline): SGHRS, YFSETQ. The CDR3 totals 17 residues. V gave up 4 bases and J gave up 5 bases; unmatched junction bases: 9. The CDR3 is CASSPRDRGMDNSPLHF. For the CDR3, the DNA is TGCGCCAGCAGCCCCAGGGACAGGGGTATGGATAATTCACCCCTCCACTTT.

The rearrangement uses TRBV11-3 and TRBJ2-7; no clear D. This CDR3 is 12 amino acids long. Trimming removed 6 bases at V and 3 bases at J, with 9 bases between. Germline V gene sequence: CDR1 SGHNT, CDR2 YENEEA. CDR3 in amino acids: CASSPTFYEQYF. The CDR3 DNA follows: TGTGCCAGCAGTCCAACATTCTACGAGCAGTACTTC. Drawing the rest from reference TRBV11-3 and TRBJ2-7, the complete variable domain is EAGVVQSPRYKIIEKKQPVAFWCNPISGHNTLYWYLQNLGQGPELLIRYENEEAVDDSQLPKDRFSAERLKGVDSTLKIQPAELGDSAVYLCASSPTFYEQYFGPGTRLTVT.

The V and J genes are TRBV18 and TRBJ1-1; 9 bases agree with TRBD1. Per the germline V gene, CDR1 is KGHSH and CDR2 is LQKENI. The CDR3 loop spans 14 amino acids. The trim removed 3 bases at V and 2 bases at J, leaving 1 base unmatched. The CDR3 DNA is TGTGCCAGCTCACCGGGACAGGGAAACACTGAAGCTTTCTTT. This translates into CASSPGQGNTEAFF.

CDR3 sequence: CASSIGGSKRISNQPQHF. The CDR3 DNA reads TGTGCCAGTAGTATTGGGGGCAGCAAGAGAATTAGCAATCAGCCCCAGCATTTT. The chain has TRBV19 and TRBJ1-5; perhaps TRBD1 as D (6 bases). The CDR3 is 18 residues long. V was pared by 3 bases and J by 0 bases, with 18 bases between. Germline V gives CDR1 LNHDA, CDR2 SQIVND (reference sequence).